These 26 T cell receptor beta chains were sequenced from one sample in a study of cytomegalovirus exposure and HLA in healthy donors (dated by TCRdb to about 2017). Library creation used the immunoSEQ multiplex PCR assay. For the multiplex PCR, a mixture combining 60 forward primers for TCR Vbeta segments and 13 reverse primers for TCR Jbeta segments was used. TCRdb re-hosts the immuneACCESS table, in-frame sequences only. Its copies lack some clones; in the studies checked, an unresolved V gene accounts for under half of them, and the cause for the rest is not known. The sample has some 61,000 clones on record, roughly 77% of them singletons. The biggest ten clones account for around 7% of the sample. The sample taken for sequencing was PBMCs. Source of these receptors: a human donor in good health.

This chain uses TRBV7-6 with TRBJ1-2, with D perhaps matching TRBD1 (5 bases). V lost 1 base to trimming and J lost 8 bases, with 17 bases between them. From germline, CDR1 is SGHVS and CDR2 FNYEAQ. This CDR3 comprises 15 residues. This CDR3 is CASSLVWKGVDGYTF. The CDR3 DNA sequence: TGTGCCAGCAGCTTAGTGTGGAAAGGGGTGGACGGCTACACCTTC.

The chain uses TRBV5-1 and TRBJ1-2; D perhaps matches TRBD1 (5 bases). The CDR3 loop spans 16 amino acids. Per the germline V gene, CDR1 is SGHRS and CDR2 is YFSETQ. V lost 1 base and J 2 bases, leaving 15 bases between the germline ends. CDR3 loop: CASSLLQGSSNYGYTF. CDR3 DNA: TGCGCCAGCAGCTTGTTGCAGGGCTCATCAAACTATGGCTACACCTTC.

The chain couples TRBV4-3 to TRBJ1-2, with 8 bases fitting TRBD1. V was pared by 5 bases and J by 2 bases, with 1 base of the junction left unmatched. Germline loops: CDR1 LGHNA, CDR2 YSLEER. This CDR3 contains 13 residues. CDR3: CASSWTGNYGYTF. The DNA of the CDR3 is TGCGCCAGCAGCTGGACAGGGAACTATGGCTACACCTTC.

This sequence joins TRBV9 and TRBJ1-1; 8 bases align to TRBD1. The V segment lost 4 bases and the J segment 5 bases; nucleotides outside the gene matches: 7. CDR1 is SGDLS and CDR2 is YYNGEE in the germline V gene. There are 14 residues in the CDR3. CDR3 DNA: TGTGCCAGCAGCTTGACAGGGGTTCGGACTGAAGCTTTCTTT. Translating it yields CASSLTGVRTEAFF.

V is TRBV27 and J is TRBJ1-1; TRBD1 might be the D (5 bases). The V gene lost 8 bases and the J gene lost 0 bases, with 28 bases spanning the gap. The CDR3 consists of 19 residues. CDR1 is MNHEY and CDR2 is SMNVEV in the germline V gene (reference sequence). The CDR3 sequence is CASSSYRRGGLSMNTEAFF. In nucleotides, the CDR3 is TGTGCCAGCTCGTCTTATAGGAGGGGAGGTCTGTCCATGAACACTGAAGCTTTCTTT.

V gene TRBV6-1 combines with J gene TRBJ1-3; no definite D call. Germline loops: CDR1 MNHNS, CDR2 SASEGT. Trimming left V 5 bases short and J 5 bases short, with 16 bases between. The CDR3 covers 15 residues. CDR3 bases: TGTGCCAGCAGTCCGTCAGGAGGCGGTAGAAACACCATATATTTT. This gives the protein CASSPSGGGRNTIYF.

The gene calls are TRBV10-2 and TRBJ1-1; the match to TRBD1 covers 7 bases. Germline loops: CDR1 WSHSY, CDR2 SAAADI. The CDR3 length is 17 residues. Unmatched junction bases numbered 16, after V lost 6 bases and J lost 3 bases. CDR3 loop: CASRAQGGLDKDTEAFF. The CDR3 nucleotides read TGCGCCAGCAGAGCCCAGGGGGGCCTCGACAAGGACACTGAAGCTTTCTTT.

This clone was detected once. This rearrangement joins TRBV15 to TRBJ2-2, with TRBD1 matching over 7 bases. This CDR3 contains 15 residues. Germline lookup yields CDR1 LNHNV and CDR2 YYDKDF (reference sequence). J was trimmed by 1 base and V by 4 bases; bases with no gene match: 3. The CDR3 sequence is CATSIWTGNTGELFF. The CDR3 DNA reads TGTGCCACCAGCATTTGGACAGGGAACACCGGGGAGCTGTTTTTT.

V and J are TRBV5-1 and TRBJ2-5, with 7 positions matching TRBD2. Germline values: CDR1 SGHRS, CDR2 YFSETQ. J was trimmed by 1 base and V by 4 bases; bases with no gene match: 7. The CDR3 is 15 residues long. The CDR3 reads CASSVTSRSQETQYF. For the CDR3, the DNA is TGCGCCAGCAGCGTGACTAGCCGTAGCCAAGAGACCCAGTACTTC.

About this clone: The junction does not match germline at one end; this may be a read error. This chain joins TRBV7-8 and TRBJ1-2; TRBD1 matches 9 bases. The CDR3 runs to 16 residues. In germline, CDR1 is SGHVS, CDR2 FQNEAQ. The CDR3 DNA reads as TGTGCCAGCAGCCTACAAACAGGGGGCGCCGACTATGGCTACCCCTTC. Protein: CASSLQTGGADYGYPF.

This rearrangement joins TRBV5-4 to TRBJ2-3, with 9 bases lining up with TRBD2. Trimming took 3 bases from V and 1 from J; bases not matched to a gene: 3. CDR1 and CDR2 (germline): SGHNT, YYREEE (reference sequence). CDR3 length: 15 amino acids. The CDR3 is CASSSVAGGTDTQYF. The CDR3, as DNA: TGTGCCAGCAGCTCCGTAGCGGGGGGCACAGATACGCAGTATTTT.

The V gene is TRBV28, the J gene TRBJ1-2; possible D gene TRBD1, 6 bases. Trimming shortened V by 8 bases and J by 4 bases, and 11 bases separated the two germline ends. CDR3 length: 12 amino acids. Germline V gene lookup returns CDR1 MDHEN and CDR2 SYDVKM. Here the CDR3 DNA reads TGTGCCAGCCAGGGGTCGGGCTATGGCTACACCTTC. As protein: CASQGSGYGYTF.

The rearrangement links TRBV6-5 to TRBJ2-3, with TRBD2 matching 7 bases. The length of the CDR3 is 15 residues. Germline CDR1 MNHEY, CDR2 SVGAGI. J gave up 1 base and V 6 bases, and 7 bases lay outside the gene matches. CDR3 in amino acids: CASRPRGLRTDTQYF. The CDR3 region has the DNA TGTGCCAGCAGACCGCGGGGGTTACGCACAGATACGCAGTATTTT.

The chain recombines TRBV6-6 with TRBJ2-1; D is undetermined. This CDR3 has 16 residues. V was pared by 0 bases and J by 0 bases, with 9 bases between. Germline V CDR1 and CDR2: MNHNY, SVGAGI (reference sequence). CDR3 sequence: CASSYSRHSSYNEQFF. CDR3 nucleotide sequence: TGTGCCAGCAGTTACTCACGGCACAGCTCCTACAATGAGCAGTTCTTC.

This clone was picked up a small number of times. CDR3 bases: TGTGCCAGCAGTTATCCGGGACTGCAGGAGCAGTACTTC. Protein product: CASSYPGLQEQYF. The chain joins TRBV5-4 to TRBJ2-7, with D perhaps matching TRBD2 (6 bases). V was shortened by 5 bases and J by 7 bases, with 16 bases between the two germline ends. The CDR3 has 13 amino acids. Germline CDR1 and CDR2: SGHNT and YYREEE (reference sequence). Based on the CDR3 plus reference TRBV5-4 and TRBJ2-7, the full variable domain is ETGVTQSPTHLIKTRGQQVTLRCSSQSGHNTVSWYQQALGQGPQFIFQYYREEENGRGNFPPRFSGLQFPNYSSELNVNALELDDSALYLCASSYPGLQEQYFGPGTRLTVT.

The chain uses TRBV18 and TRBJ1-1; weak D call: TRBD1 (6 bases). Deletions cut 3 bases from V and 4 bases from J, with 15 bases between. CDR3 size: 15 residues. The germline gives CDR1 KGHSH, CDR2 LQKENI. As DNA, the CDR3 is TGTGCCAGCTCACCTATACAGGGATCCTTCACTGAAGCTTTCTTT. Its translation: CASSPIQGSFTEAFF.

This clone was counted a single time. The chain joins TRBV11-2 to TRBJ2-7, with 10 bases matching TRBD1. Germline CDR1 reads SGHAT; CDR2 reads FQNNGV. V was pared by 2 bases and J by 6 bases, with 7 bases of the junction left unmatched. The CDR3 is 15 residues long. CDR3 nucleotide sequence: TGTGCCAGCAGCTTACCGGGACAGGGGTTCGGCGAGCAGTACTTC. Translating it yields CASSLPGQGFGEQYF.

The rearrangement uses TRBV28 and TRBJ2-1; maybe TRBD1 (7 bases). This CDR3 is 14 amino acids long. Germline CDR1 reads MDHEN; CDR2 reads SYDVKM. Trimming cost V 5 bases and J 10 bases, with 18 bases left between them. The CDR3 spells CASSQGGRGREQFF. The CDR3 nucleotides read TGTGCCAGCAGTCAGGGGGGTCGAGGGAGGGAGCAGTTCTTC. Together with reference TRBV28 and TRBJ2-1, the CDR3 gives the full variable domain: DVKVTQSSRYLVKRTGEKVFLECVQDMDHENMFWYRQDPGLGLRLIYFSYDVKMKEKGDIPEGYSVSREKKERFSLILESASTNQTSMYLCASSQGGRGREQFFGPGTRLTVL.

The rearrangement uses TRBV19 and TRBJ1-4; D is undetermined. Germline CDR1 reads LNHDA; CDR2 reads SQIVND (reference sequence). There are 14 residues in the CDR3. Deletions cut 1 base from V and 4 bases from J, with 7 bases between. CDR3 sequence reads: CASSIGQRNEKLFF. CDR3 in DNA: TGTGCCAGTAGTATAGGGCAGCGTAATGAAAAACTGTTTTTT. The entire variable domain, with the rest obtained from reference TRBV19 and TRBJ1-4, is as follows: DGGITQSPKYLFRKEGQNVTLSCEQNLNHDAMYWYRQDPGQGLRLIYYSQIVNDFQKGDIAEGYSVSREKKESFPLTVTSAQKNPTAFYLCASSIGQRNEKLFFGSGTQLSVL.

The V call is TRBV5-6, the J call TRBJ2-2; TRBD1 agrees at 7 bases. With V trimmed by 3 bases and J by 6 bases, 5 bases remained unmatched. The germline V gene encodes CDR1 SGHDT and CDR2 YYEEEE. The CDR3 is made up of 14 amino acids. CDR3 amino acids: CASSSGQAPGELFF. The CDR3 DNA reads TGTGCCAGCAGCTCTGGACAGGCCCCCGGGGAGCTGTTTTTT.

The chain uses TRBV9 and TRBJ2-7; 9 bases align to TRBD2. V shed 0 bases and J 0 bases; nucleotides not matched to a gene: 4. This CDR3 spans 16 amino acids. From germline, CDR1 is SGDLS and CDR2 YYNGEE. CDR3: CASSVGIAGASYEQYF. The CDR3 DNA follows: TGTGCCAGCAGCGTAGGTATAGCGGGAGCCTCCTACGAGCAGTACTTC.

The V gene is TRBV27, the J gene TRBJ1-6; 7 bases align to TRBD1. Germline V gene data show CDR1 as MNHEY and CDR2 as SMNVEV (reference sequence). With V trimmed by 7 bases and J by 7 bases, 10 bases remained unmatched. There are 15 residues in the CDR3. CDR3: CASTIGRDSNSPLHF. CDR3 coding DNA: TGTGCCAGCACCATAGGCCGGGACAGCAATTCACCCCTCCACTTT.

The chain is built from TRBV7-3 and TRBJ2-5; 7 bases map to TRBD1. V trimming: 3 bases; J trimming: 4 bases; junction bases outside the gene matches: 8. Germline values: CDR1 SGHTA, CDR2 FQGTGA. This CDR3 has 15 amino acids. The CDR3 DNA reads TGTGCCAGCAGCTTGAGGGGGCAGGTCGGAGAGACCCAGTACTTC. Residues: CASSLRGQVGETQYF.

V is TRBV5-1 and J is TRBJ1-6, with 7 bases that match TRBD1. Trimming cost V 4 bases and J 8 bases; bases outside gene matches: 6. Per the germline V gene, CDR1 is SGHRS and CDR2 is YFSETQ. CDR3 length: 14 residues. CDR3: CASSGDSRDSPLHF. CDR3 sequence (DNA): TGCGCCAGCAGCGGGGACAGTAGAGATTCACCCCTCCACTTT.

This chain connects TRBV7-8 to TRBJ1-1; no reliable D call. The CDR3 loop spans 14 amino acids. V was shortened by 0 bases and J by 1 base, with 6 bases between the two germline ends. Germline V gene lookup returns CDR1 SGHVS and CDR2 FQNEAQ. The CDR3 region has the DNA TGTGCCAGCAGCTTAGCGCGGGGGAACACTGAAGCTTTCTTT. As protein: CASSLARGNTEAFF. The variable domain in full, completed from reference TRBV7-8 and TRBJ1-1, reads GAGVSQSPRYKVAKRGQDVALRCDPISGHVSLFWYQQALGQGPEFLTYFQNEAQLDKSGLPSDRFFAERPEGSVSTLKIQRTQQEDSAVYLCASSLARGNTEAFFGQGTRLTVV.

The CDR3, as DNA: TGTGCCAGCAGCCGCCGGGACACTCGCACAGATACGCAGTATTTT. This gives the protein CASSRRDTRTDTQYF. J is TRBJ2-3 and V is TRBV5-6, with D tentatively TRBD1 (6 bases). The CDR3 loop spans 15 amino acids. Trimming cost V 4 bases and J 1 base, with 13 bases left between them. CDR1 and CDR2 (germline): SGHDT, YYEEEE.